The source of this TCR beta chain is a study of CD8+CD57+ T cells in acquired aplastic anemia. Genomic DNA served as template for TCR beta VDJ and CDR3 profiling. TCRdb used MiXCR to reprocess the reads, holding one entry per CDR3 protein. The sample includes about 54,000 distinct CDR3 sequences, roughly three fifths seen only once; the top ten take roughly 15%. The V gene end was trimmed by 0 bases and the J gene end by 4 bases; junction bases not matched to a gene: 11. Germline V gives CDR1 DFQATT, CDR2 SNEGSKA (reference sequence). The CDR3 has 18 residues. Sequenced patients had shown CD8+CD57+ cell expansion by flow cytometry.

Source material: sorted CD4+, CD8+, or CD8+CD57+ T cells (not recorded which) from PBMCs. The chain combines TRBV20-1 with TRBJ2-7; 14 nucleotides line up with TRBD2. The sequence derives from a human donor with aplastic anemia. The CDR3 loop reads CSARDPSTSGRERYEQYF. The CDR3 DNA follows: TGCAGTGCTAGAGACCCCTCGACTAGCGGGAGGGAGAGGTACGAGCAGTACTTC.